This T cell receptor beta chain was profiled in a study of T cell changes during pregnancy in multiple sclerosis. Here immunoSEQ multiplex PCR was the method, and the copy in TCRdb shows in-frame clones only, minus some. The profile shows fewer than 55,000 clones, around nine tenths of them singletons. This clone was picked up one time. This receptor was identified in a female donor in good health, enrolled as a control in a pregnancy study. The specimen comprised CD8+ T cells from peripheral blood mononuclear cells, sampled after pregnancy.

The CDR3 protein is CASSWTGIPIYF. As DNA, the CDR3 is TGTGCCAGCAGCTGGACAGGGATCCCCATATATTTT. V is TRBV5-5 and J is TRBJ1-3; 8 bases align to TRBD1. The trim removed 3 bases at V and 11 bases at J, leaving 4 bases unmatched. CDR1 is SGHKS and CDR2 is YYEKEE in the germline V gene (reference sequence). This CDR3 region has 12 residues.